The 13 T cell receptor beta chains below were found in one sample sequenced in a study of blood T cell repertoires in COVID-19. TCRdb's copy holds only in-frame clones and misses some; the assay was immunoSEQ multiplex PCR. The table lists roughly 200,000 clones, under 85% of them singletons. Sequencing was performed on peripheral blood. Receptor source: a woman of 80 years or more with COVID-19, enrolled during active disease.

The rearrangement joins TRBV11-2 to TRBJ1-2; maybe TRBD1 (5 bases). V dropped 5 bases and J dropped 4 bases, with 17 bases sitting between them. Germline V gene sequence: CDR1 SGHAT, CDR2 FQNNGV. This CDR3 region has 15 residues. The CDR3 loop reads CASSRRGEIGYGYTF. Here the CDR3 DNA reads TGTGCCAGCAGCCGTCGGGGGGAGATCGGCTATGGCTACACCTTC.

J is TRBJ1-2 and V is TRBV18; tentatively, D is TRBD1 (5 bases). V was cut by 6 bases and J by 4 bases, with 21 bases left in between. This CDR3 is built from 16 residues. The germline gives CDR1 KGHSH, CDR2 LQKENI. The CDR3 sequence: CASSPPRVGLGYGYTF. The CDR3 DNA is TGTGCCAGCTCCCCCCCGCGTGTGGGGCTTGGCTATGGCTACACCTTC.

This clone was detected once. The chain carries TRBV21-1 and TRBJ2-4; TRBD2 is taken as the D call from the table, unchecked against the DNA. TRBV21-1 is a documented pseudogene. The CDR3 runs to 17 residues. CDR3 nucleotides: TGTGCCAGCAGCAAACCTCCAAGCGCTCAAGCCAAAAACATTCAGTACTTC. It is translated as CASSKPPSAQAKNIQYF.

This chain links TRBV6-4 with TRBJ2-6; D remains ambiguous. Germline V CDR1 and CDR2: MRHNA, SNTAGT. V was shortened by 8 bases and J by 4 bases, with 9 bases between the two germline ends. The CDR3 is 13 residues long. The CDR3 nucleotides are TGTGCCAGCGGAGTCTCAGGGGCCAACGTCCTGACTTTC. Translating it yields CASGVSGANVLTF.

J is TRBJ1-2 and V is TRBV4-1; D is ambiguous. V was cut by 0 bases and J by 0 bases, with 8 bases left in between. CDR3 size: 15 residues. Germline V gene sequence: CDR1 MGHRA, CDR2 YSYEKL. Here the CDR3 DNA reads TGCGCCAGCAGCCAAGATCTGGTAGCTAACTATGGCTACACCTTC. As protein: CASSQDLVANYGYTF.

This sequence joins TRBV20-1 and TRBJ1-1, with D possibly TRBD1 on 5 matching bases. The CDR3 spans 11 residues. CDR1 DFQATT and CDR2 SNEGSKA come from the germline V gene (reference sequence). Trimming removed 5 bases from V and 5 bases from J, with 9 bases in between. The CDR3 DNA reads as TGCAGTGCTGCTCAGGGAACTGAAGCTTTCTTT. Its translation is CSAAQGTEAFF.

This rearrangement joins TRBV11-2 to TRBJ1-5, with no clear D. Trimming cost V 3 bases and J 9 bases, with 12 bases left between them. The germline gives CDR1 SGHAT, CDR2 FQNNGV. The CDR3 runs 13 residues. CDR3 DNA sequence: TGTGCCAGCAGCTTGAGGGCCGAGGGGCCCCAGCATTTT. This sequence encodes CASSLRAEGPQHF.

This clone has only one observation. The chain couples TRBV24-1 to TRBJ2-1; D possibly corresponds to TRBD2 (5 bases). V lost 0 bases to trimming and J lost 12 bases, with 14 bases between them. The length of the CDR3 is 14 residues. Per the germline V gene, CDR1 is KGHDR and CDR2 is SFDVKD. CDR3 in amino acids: CATSDLLGSFGQFF. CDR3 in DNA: TGTGCCACCAGTGATTTGCTGGGGAGCTTTGGGCAGTTCTTC.

The CDR3 sequence is CASSYVGDRIYGYTF. CDR3 DNA: TGTGCCAGCAGTTACGTTGGGGACAGAATCTATGGCTACACCTTC. The chain recombines TRBV6-5 with TRBJ1-2; 7 nucleotides match TRBD1. Germline V gene data show CDR1 as MNHEY and CDR2 as SVGAGI. CDR3 length: 15 residues. V was pared by 2 bases and J by 4 bases, with 7 bases of the junction left unmatched.

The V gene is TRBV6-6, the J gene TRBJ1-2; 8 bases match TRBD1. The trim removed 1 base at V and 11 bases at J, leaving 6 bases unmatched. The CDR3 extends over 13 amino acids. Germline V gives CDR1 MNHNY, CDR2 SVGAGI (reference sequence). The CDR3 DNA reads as TGTGCCAGCAGTTACTTACAGGGGGGAGGATACACCTTC. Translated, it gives CASSYLQGGGYTF.

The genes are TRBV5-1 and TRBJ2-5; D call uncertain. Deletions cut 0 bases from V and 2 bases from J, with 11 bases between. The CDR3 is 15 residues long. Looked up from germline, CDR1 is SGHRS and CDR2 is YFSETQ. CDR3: CASSLVPSPQETQYF. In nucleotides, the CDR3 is TGCGCCAGCAGCTTGGTTCCCAGTCCACAAGAGACCCAGTACTTC.

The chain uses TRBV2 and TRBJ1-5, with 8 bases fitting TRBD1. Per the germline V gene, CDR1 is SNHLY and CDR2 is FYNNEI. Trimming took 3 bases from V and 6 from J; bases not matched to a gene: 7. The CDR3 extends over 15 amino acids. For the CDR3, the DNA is TGTGCCAGCAGTGAGGGACAGGTTGGGAGTCAGCCCCAGCATTTT. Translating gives CASSEGQVGSQPQHF.

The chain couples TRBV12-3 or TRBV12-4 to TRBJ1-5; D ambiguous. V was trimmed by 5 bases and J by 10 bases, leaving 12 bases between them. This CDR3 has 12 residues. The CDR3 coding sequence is TGTGCCAGCAGTCCATCGAGGAGACCCCAGCATTTT. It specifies CASSPSRRPQHF.